This paragraph covers one T cell receptor (beta chain) sequence. Antigen specificity is unknown. Amplified TCR beta CDR3 regions derived from RNA transcripts. HTBI primers were employed in a first-round RT-PCR of the TCR CDR3. TCRdb redid the calling of the multiplex PCR reads with MiXCR, one entry per CDR3 protein. The sample carries 130,000 to 150,000 distinct CDR3 sequences, less than 25% recorded once. Trimming removed 0 bases from V and 1 base from J, with 9 bases in between. Germline lookup yields CDR1 MNHEY and CDR2 SVGEGT. This CDR3 is 15 amino acids long. This sample stems from a study of T cells in Graves' hyperthyroidism and ophthalmopathy. Study results and caveats: Ophthalmopathy and stable hyperthyroidism were separated by a 13 V-J model.

The study excluded patients with uncontrolled infection, other autoimmune disease, pregnancy or lactation. A sample of blood taken at first hyperthyroidism diagnosis preceded any ophthalmopathy symptoms. The sample taken for sequencing was blood. This sequence was found in a woman aged 50 to 65 with Graves' hyperthyroidism that later progressed to Graves' ophthalmopathy. The chain uses TRBV6-2 or TRBV6-3 and TRBJ1-2; D call uncertain. The CDR3 sequence: CASSYSQLFNYGYTF. The DNA of the CDR3 is TGTGCCAGCAGTTACTCCCAGCTATTTAACTATGGCTACACCTTC.